The 3 T cell receptor beta chains given below trace back to one sample, sequenced in a study of beta chain features in type 1 diabetes. Study-level results: A moderate, significant TCRB CDR3 shortening appeared in type 1 diabetes across four CD4+ subsets.

Expressed TCRB transcripts were sequenced, since all the RNA that had been isolated was reverse transcribed. TCRdb's copy holds only in-frame clones and misses some; the assay was immunoSEQ multiplex PCR. The data contain about 650,000 clones, approximately 13% of them singletons. These receptors have no known antigen. The sequencing sample was made of naive CD4+ T cells from blood. These receptors were collected from a man younger than 40 with type 1 diabetes.

The gene calls are TRBV30 and TRBJ1-6; no firm D call. CDR3 length: 15 amino acids. Trimming took 4 bases from V and 0 from J, leaving 10 bases between them. Germline assignment: CDR1 GTSNPN and CDR2 SVGIG (reference sequence). The DNA for the CDR3 is TGTGCCTGGAACCACCGCGACTCCTATAATTCACCCCTCCACTTT. This encodes CAWNHRDSYNSPLHF.

This sequence joins TRBV18 and TRBJ2-3, with D maybe TRBD1 (5 bases). V was pared by 3 bases and J by 0 bases, with 10 bases between. The CDR3 sequence is 15 residues long. From germline, CDR1 is KGHSH and CDR2 LQKENI. Written as DNA, the CDR3 is TGTGCCAGCTCACCTAGACAGCTTAGCACAGATACGCAGTATTTT. It encodes CASSPRQLSTDTQYF.

The rearrangement uses TRBV7-2 and TRBJ1-2; D not certain. The CDR3 runs to 14 residues. CDR1 is SGHTA and CDR2 is FQGNSA in the germline V gene. The V end was cut by 4 bases, the J end by 2 bases, with 11 bases between. The CDR3: CASSSTHGNYGYTF. The CDR3 DNA sequence: TGTGCCAGCAGCTCGACTCACGGGAACTATGGCTACACCTTC.